These 21 T cell receptor beta chains originate from one sample sequenced in a study of blood T cell repertoires in COVID-19. The protocol was immunoSEQ multiplex PCR, while the TCRdb copy is restricted to in-frame clones and leaves out a portion. The repertoire consists of some 270,000 clones, with around 82% occurring once and the leading ten covering 0.87%. The specimen was peripheral blood. The receptors were sampled from a human donor with COVID-19, enrolled during active disease. The donor label of this sample is uncertain.

V gene TRBV28 combines with J gene TRBJ2-3; 10 nucleotides line up with TRBD2. Germline CDR1 reads MDHEN; CDR2 reads SYDVKM. The CDR3 extends over 16 amino acids. Losses at the gene ends were 5 bases for V and 4 bases for J; bases not matched to a gene: 9. For the CDR3, the DNA is TGTGCCAGCAGTGGTAGCGGGAGGCGTTGGTCAGATACGCAGTATTTT. Translated: CASSGSGRRWSDTQYF.

J is TRBJ1-2 and V is TRBV21-1; the D segment call TRBD1 is taken from the table without a DNA check. TRBV21-1 is reported as a pseudogene. This CDR3 has 16 amino acids. CDR3 residues: CASTPGAGPFNYGYTF. For the CDR3, the DNA is TGTGCCAGCACCCCAGGGGCAGGTCCTTTTAACTATGGCTACACCTTC.

The chain couples TRBV7-3 to TRBJ2-5, with a weak D call TRBD1 (6 bases). The V end was cut by 2 bases, the J end by 5 bases, with 12 bases between. Germline CDR1 reads SGHTA; CDR2 reads FQGTGA. The CDR3 totals 14 residues. Written as DNA, the CDR3 is TGTGCCAGCAGCTTAGCCGGGACAATGGAGACCCAGTACTTC. This sequence encodes CASSLAGTMETQYF.

The chain's CDR3 is CASSLDRSDSGNTIYF. CDR3 in DNA: TGTGCCAGCAGCTTAGACAGGTCCGACTCTGGAAACACCATATATTTT. The chain recombines TRBV7-8 with TRBJ1-3; D is perhaps TRBD1 (5 bases). Germline V gene data show CDR1 as SGHVS and CDR2 as FQNEAQ. V was trimmed by 1 base and J by 0 bases, leaving 10 bases between them. The CDR3 extends over 16 amino acids.

The chain carries TRBV19 and TRBJ1-1, with D uncertain. The length of the CDR3 is 14 residues. Germline V gives CDR1 LNHDA, CDR2 SQIVND (reference sequence). Trimming pared 3 bases from V and 0 bases from J, leaving 8 bases between. This CDR3 reads CASSIKYLNTEAFF. CDR3 in DNA: TGTGCCAGTAGTATTAAATATTTGAACACTGAAGCTTTCTTT.

This clone was seen once. The chain recombines TRBV4-1 with TRBJ1-2, with D possibly TRBD1 on 5 matching bases. Trimming removed 3 bases at V and 3 bases at J, with 11 bases between. Germline V gives CDR1 MGHRA, CDR2 YSYEKL. The CDR3 runs 14 residues. The CDR3 reads CASSQGIQDYGYTF. As DNA, the CDR3 is TGCGCCAGCAGCCAGGGGATACAGGACTATGGCTACACCTTC.

This chain uses TRBV7-9 with TRBJ1-2; 9 positions match TRBD1. Unmatched junction bases numbered 8, after V lost 4 bases and J lost 8 bases. Germline-derived CDR1 and CDR2 are SEHNR and FQNEAQ (reference sequence). This CDR3 comprises 14 residues. CDR3 amino acids: CASSSGGQGNGYTF. CDR3 sequence (DNA): TGTGCCAGCAGCTCAGGGGGACAGGGTAACGGCTACACCTTC.

The V gene is TRBV7-2, the J gene TRBJ2-5, with 7 bases lining up with TRBD1. Germline values: CDR1 SGHTA, CDR2 FQGNSA. Unmatched junction bases numbered 9, after V lost 1 base and J lost 7 bases. The CDR3 is made up of 15 amino acids. In DNA form, the CDR3 reads TGTGCCAGCAGCTTAGAAGGGGGCCTCCCCGGGACCCAGTACTTC. It codes for CASSLEGGLPGTQYF.

The chain recombines TRBV9 with TRBJ2-7; 8 bases fit TRBD2. CDR1 and CDR2 (germline): SGDLS, YYNGEE. Trimming at V came to 3 bases and at J to 7 bases, leaving 12 bases not matched to a gene. This CDR3 contains 15 residues. In DNA form, the CDR3 reads TGTGCCAGCAGCGCCCAGGGACTAGTTTCGAAAGAGCAGTACTTC. Translation gives CASSAQGLVSKEQYF. The full variable domain, rest sourced from reference TRBV9 and TRBJ2-7, is DSGVTQTPKHLITATGQRVTLRCSPRSGDLSVYWYQQSLDQGLQFLIQYYNGEERAKGNILERFSAQQFPDLHSELNLSSLELGDSALYFCASSAQGLVSKEQYFGPGTRLTVT.

The gene calls are TRBV6-5 and TRBJ2-5; 12 bases are shared with TRBD1. Germline assignment: CDR1 MNHEY and CDR2 SVGAGI. The ends lost 7 bases at V and 5 bases at J; junction bases unmatched: 8. The CDR3 has 15 amino acids. CDR3 sequence reads: CASNRQGQGAETQYF. Here the CDR3 DNA reads TGTGCCAGCAACCGTCAGGGACAGGGGGCGGAGACCCAGTACTTC.

Here the CDR3 DNA reads TGCGCCAGCAGCATTGGGGGACAGGGGGCAAACAATGAGCAGTTCTTC. As protein: CASSIGGQGANNEQFF. The chain combines TRBV5-1 with TRBJ2-1; 12 bases map to TRBD1. The CDR3 sequence is 16 residues long. The V segment lost 4 bases and the J segment 5 bases; nucleotides outside the gene matches: 7. Per the germline V gene, CDR1 is SGHRS and CDR2 is YFSETQ.

The rearrangement joins TRBV19 to TRBJ1-2; TRBD1 matches at 11 bases. Looked up from germline, CDR1 is LNHDA and CDR2 is SQIVND (reference sequence). Trimming cost V 7 bases and J 8 bases; bases outside gene matches: 9. CDR3 length: 14 amino acids. The CDR3 loop is CASNSGDRGRGYTF. CDR3 DNA sequence: TGTGCCAGTAACTCTGGGGACAGGGGGAGAGGCTACACCTTC.

This rearrangement joins TRBV6-1 to TRBJ1-2; TRBD1 agrees at 7 bases. CDR3 length: 14 amino acids. Per the germline V gene, CDR1 is MNHNS and CDR2 is SASEGT. V was pared by 3 bases and J by 4 bases, with 5 bases of the junction left unmatched. CDR3 sequence reads: CASSDGTAVYGYTF. As DNA, the CDR3 is TGTGCCAGCAGTGATGGGACAGCCGTCTATGGCTACACCTTC.

The chain couples TRBV18 to TRBJ1-4; 7 bases fit TRBD1. The CDR3 has 14 amino acids. Germline loops: CDR1 KGHSH, CDR2 LQKENI. The V and J ends lost 4 bases and 4 bases, in that order; junction bases with no gene match: 3. The CDR3 loop is CASSLGQDNEKLFF. The DNA for the CDR3 is TGTGCCAGCTCACTCGGACAGGATAATGAAAAACTGTTTTTT.

The rearrangement uses TRBV5-1 and TRBJ2-1; D gene unclear. Trimming stripped 4 bases from V and 0 bases from J, with 11 bases between. Germline V lookup: CDR1 SGHRS, CDR2 YFSETQ. The CDR3 covers 15 residues. CDR3 DNA sequence: TGCGCCAGCAGCCCGGCATCAGGCTCCTACAATGAGCAGTTCTTC. Its translation: CASSPASGSYNEQFF.

The J gene is TRBJ2-1, the V gene TRBV5-6, with 10 bases that match TRBD2. In germline, CDR1 is SGHDT, CDR2 YYEEEE. The V segment lost 4 bases and the J segment 9 bases; nucleotides outside the gene matches: 13. This CDR3 spans 16 amino acids. In nucleotides, the CDR3 is TGTGCCAGCAGCCAAACTAGCGGGGCCTTTTGGAGTGAGCAGTTCTTC. It specifies CASSQTSGAFWSEQFF.

The V gene is TRBV6-5, the J gene TRBJ1-1, with D perhaps matching TRBD1 (5 bases). The germline V and J ends were trimmed by 5 bases and 7 bases, with 20 bases remaining between them. CDR1 and CDR2 from the germline V gene are MNHEY and SVGAGI. The length of the CDR3 is 15 residues. The CDR3 DNA sequence: TGTGCCAGCAGTCTAGACAGCAGGAGTGGATATGAAGCTTTCTTT. This sequence encodes CASSLDSRSGYEAFF.

The V call is TRBV27, the J call TRBJ2-1; 9 bases fit TRBD2. Germline-derived CDR1 and CDR2 are MNHEY and SMNVEV (reference sequence). V was clipped by 5 bases and J by 6 bases; unmatched bases: 11. The CDR3 contains 16 residues. The CDR3 DNA follows: TGTGCCAGCAGTACCCAGATAGCGGGAGCTCCCAATGAGCAGTTCTTC. Translating gives CASSTQIAGAPNEQFF.

V gene TRBV7-2 combines with J gene TRBJ2-5, with TRBD2 matching over 14 bases. This CDR3 has 15 residues. J gave up 5 bases and V 1 base, and 0 bases lay outside the gene matches. Germline loops: CDR1 SGHTA, CDR2 FQGNSA. This chain's CDR3 is CASSLGLAGGETQYF. The CDR3 DNA reads as TGTGCCAGCAGCTTAGGACTAGCGGGAGGGGAGACCCAGTACTTC. Full variable domain (missing parts from reference TRBV7-2 and TRBJ2-5): GAGVSQSPSNKVTEKGKDVELRCDPISGHTALYWYRQSLGQGLEFLIYFQGNSAPDKSGLPSDRFSAERTGGSVSTLTIQRTQQEDSAVYLCASSLGLAGGETQYFGPGTRLLVL.

The rearrangement uses TRBV20-1 and TRBJ2-1; 8 bases match TRBD2. Germline CDR1 DFQATT, CDR2 SNEGSKA (reference sequence). This CDR3 comprises 16 residues. The J segment lost 3 bases and the V segment lost 3 bases, leaving 10 bases of the junction unmatched. The chain's CDR3 is CSASERSAGDYNEQFF. The CDR3 bases are TGCAGTGCTAGTGAGCGTTCAGCGGGAGACTACAATGAGCAGTTCTTC.

The chain has TRBV7-2 and TRBJ1-2, with TRBD1 matching over 9 bases. Germline V CDR1 and CDR2: SGHTA, FQGNSA. V lost 5 bases, J lost 4 bases, and 11 bases stayed unmatched. The CDR3 covers 16 residues. The CDR3 loop reads CASSTRTGDAPYGYTF. DNA for the CDR3: TGTGCCAGCAGCACTAGGACAGGGGACGCGCCCTATGGCTACACCTTC.